A selection of T cell receptor beta chains follows, all from one sample in a study of T-cell reconstitution after alpha-beta-depleted transplantation in children. One entry per CDR3 protein results from TCRdb running MiXCR on the PCR reads. The sample includes approximately 640,000 distinct CDR3 sequences, about 15% of them seen just once. Sequenced material: PBMCs from the stem cell graft donor, taken from the stem cell graft. The receptors stem from a human donor who donated a stem cell graft to a child with acute myeloid leukemia. Each CDR3 is given with its conserved first and last residue. The D gene is left open where the match is weak. The size entry is marked missing in some rows and otherwise reads once, few, many or a size class.

TRBJ1-4 . many TRBV20-1 CSALDEKLFF TGCAGTGCACTCGATGAAAAACTGTTTTTT
TRBJ2-5 TRBD1 many TRBV20-1 CSARPRTGGWETQYF TGCAGTGCTAGACCGAGGACAGGGGGCTGGGAGACCCAGTACTTC
TRBJ2-2 . many TRBV7-2 CASSLNRNTGELFF TGTGCCAGCAGCTTAAACAGGAACACCGGGGAGCTGTTTTTT
TRBJ1-2 TRBD1 many TRBV6-5 CASSYGTGEVYGYTF TGTGCCAGCAGTTACGGGACAGGGGAAGTCTATGGCTACACCTTC
TRBJ2-2 . . TRBV5-1 CASSLVAAFSGELFF TGCGCCAGCAGCTTGGTGGCAGCCTTTTCCGGGGAGCTGTTTTTT
TRBJ2-3 TRBD1 many TRBV6-5 CASSYFGQGSADTQYF TGTGCCAGCAGTTACTTTGGACAGGGTTCGGCAGATACGCAGTATTTT
TRBJ1-6 TRBD1 . TRBV12-3/TRBV12-4 CASSLGGQGDSPLHF TGTGCCAGCAGTTTAGGGGGACAGGGGGATTCACCCCTCCACTTT
TRBJ2-7 TRBD1 few TRBV5-1 CASRPDRDDEQYF TGCGCCAGCAGACCGGACAGGGACGACGAGCAGTACTTC
TRBJ2-1 TRBD2 . TRBV7-9 CASRSSGGKTGEQFF TGTGCCAGCAGATCAAGCGGGGGGAAAACCGGTGAGCAGTTCTTC
TRBJ1-2 . many TRBV10-2 CASSYGQTYGYTF TGCGCCAGCAGTTATGGTCAGACCTATGGCTACACCTTC
TRBJ1-2 TRBD1 many TRBV5-1 CASSLATDRRVNYGYTF TGCGCCAGCAGCTTGGCTACGGACAGGCGAGTTAACTATGGCTACACCTTC
TRBJ2-5 TRBD2 few TRBV4-2 CASSQLAGEETQYF TGTGCCAGCAGCCAGCTAGCGGGGGAAGAGACCCAGTACTTC
TRBJ2-3 . many TRBV6-5 CASSWTVQSTDTQYF TGTGCCAGCAGTTGGACAGTACAAAGCACAGATACGCAGTATTTT
TRBJ1-2 . . TRBV20-1 CSASLTGKRGSYGYTF TGCAGTGCTAGCTTAACAGGGAAGAGAGGAAGCTATGGCTACACCTTC
TRBJ2-3 TRBD2 many TRBV20-1 CSGGNLAGEDTQYF TGCAGTGGGGGAAACCTAGCGGGGGAAGATACGCAGTATTTT
TRBJ2-6 . few TRBV18 CASSPPGVGANVLTF TGTGCCAGCTCACCACCGGGGGTTGGGGCCAACGTCCTGACTTTC
TRBJ1-1 TRBD1 once TRBV3-1 CASGYRGRNTEAFF TGTGCCAGCGGTTACAGGGGAAGGAACACTGAAGCTTTCTTT